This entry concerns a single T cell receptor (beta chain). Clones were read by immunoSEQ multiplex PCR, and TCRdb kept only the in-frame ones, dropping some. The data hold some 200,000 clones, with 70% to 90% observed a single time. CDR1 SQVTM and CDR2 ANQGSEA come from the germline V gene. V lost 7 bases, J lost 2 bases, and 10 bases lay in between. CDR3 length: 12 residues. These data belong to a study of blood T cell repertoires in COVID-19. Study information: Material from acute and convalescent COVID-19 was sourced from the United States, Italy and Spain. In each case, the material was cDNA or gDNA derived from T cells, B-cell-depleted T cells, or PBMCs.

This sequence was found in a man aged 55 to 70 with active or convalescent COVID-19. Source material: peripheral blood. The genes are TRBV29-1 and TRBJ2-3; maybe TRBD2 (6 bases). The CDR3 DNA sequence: TGCAGCGGCCGGGACTTCACAGATACGCAGTATTTT. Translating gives CSGRDFTDTQYF.